What follows are 30 T cell receptor beta chains derived from one specimen sequenced in a study of beta chain features in type 1 diabetes. Investigators reverse transcribed all isolated RNA, so they sequenced expressed TCRB transcripts. Profiled with immunoSEQ multiplex PCR; TCRdb holds only in-frame clones, not every one. The repertoire has approximately 110,000 clones, less than 40% of them found once; the top ten carry less than 0.08%. The specimen was stem cell memory CD4+ T cells from blood. These receptors were obtained from a woman aged 18-30 years in good health.

The V gene is TRBV29-1, the J gene TRBJ2-5, with D possibly matching TRBD2 (6 bases). The last part of the DNA fits TRBJ2-7 better; the J call may be wrong. The CDR3 length is 15 residues. In germline, CDR1 is SQVTM, CDR2 ANQGSEA. CDR3 protein: CSVEGRVGGPYEQYF. The DNA of the CDR3 is TGCAGCGTTGAAGGGAGGGTGGGAGGCCCCTACGAGCAGTACTTC.

This clone was seen many times. The chain uses TRBV29-1 and TRBJ2-5; D is possibly TRBD2 (5 bases). The germline V gene encodes CDR1 SQVTM and CDR2 ANQGSEA. V lost 6 bases to trimming and J lost 2 bases, with 10 bases between them. The CDR3 is made up of 12 amino acids. As DNA, the CDR3 is TGCAGCGTGACGCGGGTACAAGAGACCCAGTACTTC. As protein: CSVTRVQETQYF.

The rearrangement uses TRBV27 and TRBJ2-3; TRBD2 aligns across 13 bases. CDR3 size: 20 residues. Germline V gene lookup returns CDR1 MNHEY and CDR2 SMNVEV (reference sequence). Trimming took 0 bases from V and 0 from J; bases not matched to a gene: 9. CDR3 loop: CASSLSGLAGAPPSTDTQYF. DNA of the CDR3: TGTGCCAGCAGTTTATCAGGACTAGCGGGAGCCCCACCTAGCACAGATACGCAGTATTTT.

This clone was seen only a few times. This sequence joins TRBV16 and TRBJ1-5; perhaps TRBD1 as D (5 bases). V was trimmed by 10 bases and J by 7 bases, leaving 20 bases between them. CDR1 and CDR2 from the germline V gene are KGHSY and FQNENV. The CDR3 has 14 residues. The CDR3 DNA is TGTGCCACCCGCCGGGCCAGGGCGGGGCAGCCCCAGCATTTT. It is translated as CATRRARAGQPQHF. Based on the CDR3 plus reference TRBV16 and TRBJ1-5, the full variable domain is GEEVAQTPKHLVRGEGQKAKLYCAPIKGHSYVFWYQQVLKNEFKFLISFQNENVFDETGMPKERFSAKCLPNSPCSLEIQATKLEDSAVYFCATRRARAGQPQHFGDGTRLSIL.

This clone has more than one count but fewer than ten. This rearrangement joins TRBV28 to TRBJ2-2, with a weak D call TRBD2 (5 bases). Germline-derived CDR1 and CDR2 are MDHEN and SYDVKM. The CDR3 contains 14 residues. With 6 bases removed from V and 8 bases from J, the gap between germline ends came to 16 bases. DNA for the CDR3: TGTGCCAGCAGCCATCTAGCCCGCGTAGGGGAGCTGTTTTTT. Translating it yields CASSHLARVGELFF.

V and J are TRBV28 and TRBJ2-7; 10 bases line up with TRBD1. The CDR3 loop spans 16 amino acids. Per germline, CDR1 MDHEN and CDR2 SYDVKM. Losses at the gene ends were 4 bases for V and 0 bases for J; bases not matched to a gene: 6. The CDR3 protein is CASSSPGQGFSYEQYF. DNA for the CDR3: TGTGCCAGCAGTTCCCCGGGACAGGGGTTCTCCTACGAGCAGTACTTC. The entire variable domain, with the rest obtained from reference TRBV28 and TRBJ2-7, is as follows: DVKVTQSSRYLVKRTGEKVFLECVQDMDHENMFWYRQDPGLGLRLIYFSYDVKMKEKGDIPEGYSVSREKKERFSLILESASTNQTSMYLCASSSPGQGFSYEQYFGPGTRLTVT.

This sequence joins TRBV7-9 and TRBJ1-2, with 9 bases fitting TRBD1. This CDR3 spans 15 amino acids. Germline V gene data show CDR1 as SEHNR and CDR2 as FQNEAQ (reference sequence). V lost 5 bases and J lost 7; bases outside the gene matches: 11. CDR3 loop: CASSRPGQGLGGYTF. CDR3 bases: TGTGCCAGCAGCCGTCCGGGACAGGGTCTGGGTGGCTACACCTTC.

This clone was detected only a few times. V and J are TRBV28 and TRBJ2-3; TRBD1 agrees at 9 bases. The ends lost 6 bases at V and 3 bases at J; junction bases unmatched: 10. This CDR3 contains 16 residues. Germline values: CDR1 MDHEN, CDR2 SYDVKM. The CDR3 DNA sequence: TGTGCCAGCAGCCGACATCCGGGACAGGGAACAGATACGCAGTATTTT. The encoded protein is CASSRHPGQGTDTQYF.

V is TRBV6-1 and J is TRBJ2-7, with TRBD1 identical over 9 bases. Germline CDR1 reads MNHNS; CDR2 reads SASEGT. This CDR3 spans 14 amino acids. V lost 5 bases, J lost 5 bases, and 7 bases stayed unmatched. The CDR3 DNA reads TGTGCCAGCAGTAACCGGGACAGGGTCCACGAGCAGTACTTC. Protein sequence: CASSNRDRVHEQYF.

The chain joins TRBV18 to TRBJ2-3; D is possibly TRBD2 (5 bases). Germline lookup yields CDR1 KGHSH and CDR2 LQKENI. CDR3 length: 16 amino acids. Trimming pared 4 bases from V and 3 bases from J, leaving 17 bases between. The CDR3, as DNA: TGTGCCAGCTCACGAAAGATCGGGGAGTGGACAGATACGCAGTATTTT. Its translation is CASSRKIGEWTDTQYF.

V and J are TRBV28 and TRBJ2-2; TRBD1 agrees at 9 bases. After removal of 4 bases from V and 3 bases from J, the junction contained 6 bases not matched to a gene. The CDR3 is 16 amino acids. The germline V gene has CDR1 MDHEN and CDR2 SYDVKM. This CDR3 reads CASSSGQGMYTGELFF. The CDR3 DNA reads as TGTGCCAGCAGTTCGGGACAGGGAATGTACACCGGGGAGCTGTTTTTT.

This clone was recorded a few times. The chain carries TRBV19 and TRBJ2-1, with TRBD1 as a possible D gene (6 bases). This CDR3 contains 12 residues. Germline V gives CDR1 LNHDA, CDR2 SQIVND (reference sequence). Trimming stripped 6 bases from V and 6 bases from J, with 9 bases between. The CDR3 DNA is TGTGCCAGTAGGACAGGTCCCAATGAGCAGTTCTTC. The encoded protein is CASRTGPNEQFF. Supplemented by reference TRBV19 and TRBJ2-1, the full variable domain reads DGGITQSPKYLFRKEGQNVTLSCEQNLNHDAMYWYRQDPGQGLRLIYYSQIVNDFQKGDIAEGYSVSREKKESFPLTVTSAQKNPTAFYLCASRTGPNEQFFGPGTRLTVL.

The chain recombines TRBV5-6 with TRBJ2-2, with unresolved D. This CDR3 spans 12 amino acids. From germline, CDR1 is SGHDT and CDR2 YYEEEE. Trimming shortened V by 4 bases and J by 3 bases, and 4 bases separated the two germline ends. CDR3 in amino acids: CASSPDTGELFF. The CDR3, as DNA: TGTGCCAGCAGCCCAGACACCGGGGAGCTGTTTTTT.

The V and J genes are TRBV2 and TRBJ2-5, with 7 nucleotides matching TRBD1. V gave up 2 bases and J gave up 11 bases; unmatched junction bases: 14. The CDR3 is 15 residues long. The V gene's germline CDR1 is SNHLY and CDR2 FYNNEI. In DNA, the CDR3 is TGTGCCAGCAGTGAAAGGACAGGTATTACCAGGGGGCAGTACTTC. This gives the protein CASSERTGITRGQYF.

The gene calls are TRBV11-2 and TRBJ2-6; unclear D gene. Trimming took off 1 base at V and 0 bases at J, with 4 bases between the two ends. The germline V gene encodes CDR1 SGHAT and CDR2 FQNNGV. The CDR3 covers 15 residues. The CDR3 loop is CASSLAYSGANVLTF. In DNA, the CDR3 is TGTGCCAGCAGCTTAGCGTACTCTGGGGCCAACGTCCTGACTTTC.

V and J are TRBV25-1 and TRBJ2-3, with a tentative D call TRBD2 (5 bases). The V end lost 4 bases, the J end lost 6 bases, and 5 bases lay between the germline ends. Germline V gene data show CDR1 as MGHDK and CDR2 as SYGVNS. The CDR3 runs 11 residues. The CDR3 DNA reads TGTGCCAGCAGTGTAGCGGATACGCAGTATTTT. It specifies CASSVADTQYF.

The chain joins TRBV7-9 to TRBJ2-1; 12 bases fit TRBD2. The V gene's germline CDR1 is SEHNR and CDR2 FQNEAQ (reference sequence). The CDR3 is 13 residues long. V trimming: 10 bases; J trimming: 7 bases; junction bases outside the gene matches: 5. The CDR3 sequence is CATRLAGVNEQFF. CDR3 nucleotides: TGTGCCACCCGACTAGCGGGAGTTAATGAGCAGTTCTTC. The full variable domain, with the rest looked up from reference TRBV7-9 and TRBJ2-1, is DTGVSQNPRHKITKRGQNVTFRCDPISEHNRLYWYRQTLGQGPEFLTYFQNEAQLEKSRLLSDRFSAERPKGSFSTLEIQRTEQGDSAMYLCATRLAGVNEQFFGPGTRLTVL.

This chain connects TRBV7-9 to TRBJ2-7; TRBD2 aligns across 7 bases. Per germline, CDR1 SEHNR and CDR2 FQNEAQ (reference sequence). J was trimmed by 1 base and V by 1 base; bases with no gene match: 1. The CDR3 extends over 14 amino acids. For the CDR3, the DNA is TGTGCCAGCAGCTTAGGAGCGGGGTCCTACGAGCAGTACTTC. Its translation: CASSLGAGSYEQYF.

V gene TRBV6-1 combines with J gene TRBJ1-1; 7 positions match TRBD1. CDR1 is MNHNS, CDR2 SASEGT, per germline. V lost 5 bases to trimming and J lost 6 bases; unmatched junction nucleotides: 12. There are 15 residues in the CDR3. The CDR3 here is CASSFGGGRVPEAFF. The CDR3 coding sequence is TGTGCCAGCAGTTTCGGAGGGGGCCGGGTTCCTGAAGCTTTCTTT.

The V gene is TRBV2, the J gene TRBJ2-1; 11 nucleotides align to TRBD2. Germline V gene sequence: CDR1 SNHLY, CDR2 FYNNEI. This CDR3 region has 15 residues. The junction had 3 bases not matched to a gene; V was cut back by 2 bases and J by 6 bases. The CDR3 DNA reads as TGTGCCAGCAGTGAAAGACTAGCGGGATTCAATGAGCAGTTCTTC. Residues: CASSERLAGFNEQFF.

The sample holds one count of this clone. The genes are TRBV27 and TRBJ1-1; D possibly corresponds to TRBD1 (6 bases). Trimming shortened V by 2 bases and J by 5 bases, and 21 bases separated the two germline ends. The CDR3 covers 17 residues. Germline V gene data show CDR1 as MNHEY and CDR2 as SMNVEV (reference sequence). CDR3 in amino acids: CASSLRGGTPLGTEAFF. The CDR3 region has the DNA TGTGCCAGCAGTTTAAGGGGGGGTACGCCCCTGGGGACTGAAGCTTTCTTT.

V is TRBV10-2 and J is TRBJ2-7, with 8 bases fitting TRBD1. CDR1 WSHSY and CDR2 SAAADI come from the germline V gene. The CDR3 covers 14 residues. V lost 7 bases, J lost 4 bases, and 9 bases stayed unmatched. The CDR3 region has the DNA TGCGCCAGCATGCAGGGGGCGGGACTGTACGAGCAGTACTTC. It specifies CASMQGAGLYEQYF.

This chain links TRBV11-2 with TRBJ2-7; D is undetermined. Per the germline V gene, CDR1 is SGHAT and CDR2 is FQNNGV. This CDR3 has 8 residues. The CDR3 region has the DNA TGTGCCAGCAGCTTCTACCGAGTC. It yields the protein CASSFYRV.

There are a few counts of this clone. The V gene is TRBV7-9, the J gene TRBJ1-1; 7 bases are a match to TRBD1. The CDR3 covers 14 residues. The germline gives CDR1 SEHNR, CDR2 FQNEAQ (reference sequence). V lost 4 bases, J lost 2 bases, and 4 bases stayed unmatched. The CDR3 here is CASSSGQTNTEAFF. CDR3 in DNA: TGTGCCAGCAGCTCGGGACAGACTAACACTGAAGCTTTCTTT.

The chain recombines TRBV5-1 with TRBJ1-1, with D perhaps TRBD1 (6 bases). The CDR3 consists of 14 residues. V was trimmed by 0 bases and J by 6 bases, leaving 12 bases between them. The germline V gene has CDR1 SGHRS and CDR2 YFSETQ. CDR3 loop: CASSLASRGSEAFF. DNA of the CDR3: TGCGCCAGCAGCTTGGCCAGCAGGGGATCTGAAGCTTTCTTT.

The chain is built from TRBV5-1 and TRBJ2-7; perhaps TRBD1 as D (6 bases). Germline assignment: CDR1 SGHRS and CDR2 YFSETQ. V was clipped by 0 bases and J by 3 bases, with 10 bases between them. CDR3 length: 14 residues. Here the CDR3 DNA reads TGCGCCAGCAGCTTGGCAGGGGACAACTACGAGCAGTACTTC. Its protein product is CASSLAGDNYEQYF.

This clone was counted only a few times. The rearrangement joins TRBV18 to TRBJ2-1; D is unresolved. The CDR3 has 12 amino acids. V lost 3 bases, J lost 9 bases, and 9 bases lay in between. The V gene's germline CDR1 is KGHSH and CDR2 LQKENI. The CDR3 sequence: CASSPVLGEQFF. The CDR3 region has the DNA TGTGCCAGCTCACCCGTACTTGGTGAGCAGTTCTTC.

This chain uses TRBV6-5 with TRBJ2-5; D not resolved. V lost 6 bases to trimming and J lost 9 bases, with 11 bases between them. The CDR3 is 11 residues long. CDR1 is MNHEY, CDR2 SVGAGI, per germline. CDR3 nucleotide sequence: TGTGCCAGCAGGACTTCGACTTCCCAGTACTTC. Protein sequence: CASRTSTSQYF.

This clone was detected only a few times. The chain recombines TRBV10-3 with TRBJ1-1; tentative D call: TRBD1 (5 bases). Trimming removed 6 bases from V and 0 bases from J, with 14 bases in between. The CDR3 length is 15 residues. In germline, CDR1 is ENHRY, CDR2 SYGVKD. CDR3 protein: CAIREVWGMNTEAFF. The CDR3 region has the DNA TGTGCCATCAGGGAGGTCTGGGGCATGAACACTGAAGCTTTCTTT.

The chain employs TRBV6-5 and TRBJ2-7, with D unresolved. Trimming took off 6 bases at V and 0 bases at J, with 9 bases between the two ends. From germline, CDR1 is MNHEY and CDR2 SVGAGI. This CDR3 region has 13 residues. The CDR3 region is CASSRLSSYEQYF. CDR3 nucleotides: TGTGCCAGCAGCCGTCTGAGCTCCTACGAGCAGTACTTC.